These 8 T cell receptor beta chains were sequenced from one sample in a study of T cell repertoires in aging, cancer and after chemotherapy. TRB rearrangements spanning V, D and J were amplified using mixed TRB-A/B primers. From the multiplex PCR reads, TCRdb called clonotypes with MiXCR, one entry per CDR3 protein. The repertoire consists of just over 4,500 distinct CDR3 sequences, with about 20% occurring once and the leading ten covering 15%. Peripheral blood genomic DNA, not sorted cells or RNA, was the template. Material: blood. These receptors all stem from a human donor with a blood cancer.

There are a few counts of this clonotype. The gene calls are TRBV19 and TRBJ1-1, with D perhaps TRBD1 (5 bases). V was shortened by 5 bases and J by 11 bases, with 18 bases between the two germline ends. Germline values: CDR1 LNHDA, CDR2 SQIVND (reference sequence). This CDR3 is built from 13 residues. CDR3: CASSERDSVIAFF. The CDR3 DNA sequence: TGTGCCAGTAGTGAGCGGGACTCAGTGATCGCTTTCTTT.

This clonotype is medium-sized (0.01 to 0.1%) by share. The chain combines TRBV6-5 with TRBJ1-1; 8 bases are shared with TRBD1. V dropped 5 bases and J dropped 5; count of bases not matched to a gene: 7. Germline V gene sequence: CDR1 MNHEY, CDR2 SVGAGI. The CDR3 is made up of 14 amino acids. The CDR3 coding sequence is TGTGCCAGCAGTACCTGGACAGGGAGGACTGAAGCTTTCTTT. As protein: CASSTWTGRTEAFF.

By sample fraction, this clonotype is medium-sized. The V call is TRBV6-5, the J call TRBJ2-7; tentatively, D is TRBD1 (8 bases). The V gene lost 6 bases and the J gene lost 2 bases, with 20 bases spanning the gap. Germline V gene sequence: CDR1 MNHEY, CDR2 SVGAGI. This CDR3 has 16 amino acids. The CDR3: CASSPQGAGVPYEQYF. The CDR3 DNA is TGTGCCAGCAGCCCCCAGGGGGCGGGGGTTCCCTACGAGCAGTACTTC.

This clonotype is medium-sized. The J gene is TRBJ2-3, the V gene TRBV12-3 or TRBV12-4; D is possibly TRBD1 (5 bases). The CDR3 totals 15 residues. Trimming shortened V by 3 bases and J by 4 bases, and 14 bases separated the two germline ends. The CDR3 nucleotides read TGTGCCAGCAGTTTCTCATTCGGCAGGGCAGATACGCAGTATTTT. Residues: CASSFSFGRADTQYF.

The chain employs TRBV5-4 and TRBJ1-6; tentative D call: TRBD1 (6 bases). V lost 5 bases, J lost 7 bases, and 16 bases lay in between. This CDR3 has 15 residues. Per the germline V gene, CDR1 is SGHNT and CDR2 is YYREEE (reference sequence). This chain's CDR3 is CASRLTAGGNSPLHF. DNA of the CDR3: TGTGCCAGCAGGTTGACAGCCGGGGGCAATTCACCCCTCCACTTT.

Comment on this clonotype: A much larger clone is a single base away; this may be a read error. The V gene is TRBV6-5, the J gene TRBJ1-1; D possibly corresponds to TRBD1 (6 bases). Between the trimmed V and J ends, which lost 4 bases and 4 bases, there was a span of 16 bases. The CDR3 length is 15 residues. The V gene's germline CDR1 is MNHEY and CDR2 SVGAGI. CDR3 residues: CASSWDMEGGTEAFF. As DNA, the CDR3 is TGTGCCAGCAGTTGGGACATGGAGGGTGGCACTGAAGCTTTCTTT.

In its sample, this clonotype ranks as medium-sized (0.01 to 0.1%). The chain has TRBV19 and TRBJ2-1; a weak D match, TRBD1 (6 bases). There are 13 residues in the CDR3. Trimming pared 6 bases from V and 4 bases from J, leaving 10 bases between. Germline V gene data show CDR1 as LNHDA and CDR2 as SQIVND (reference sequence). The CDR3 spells CASRKDRYNEQFF. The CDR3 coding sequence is TGTGCCAGTAGGAAAGACAGGTACAATGAGCAGTTCTTC.

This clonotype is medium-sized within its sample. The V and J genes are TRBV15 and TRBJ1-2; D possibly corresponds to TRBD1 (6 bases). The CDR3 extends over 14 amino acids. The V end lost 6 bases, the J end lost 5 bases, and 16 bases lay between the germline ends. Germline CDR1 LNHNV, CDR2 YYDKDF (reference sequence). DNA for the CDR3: TGTGCCACCAGAGGCGGGGGCGACCCTTATGGCTACACCTTC. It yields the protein CATRGGGDPYGYTF.